This T cell receptor beta chain was sequenced during a study of CD8 T cells in ankylosing spondylitis. Generation of TCR beta libraries employed quantitative 5'-RACE incorporating molecular barcodes. MiXCR, run by TCRdb on the 5' RACE reads, gives a single entry per CDR3 protein. The repertoire includes fewer than 550,000 distinct CDR3 sequences, approximately 5.3% of them detected once, and 3% to 4% sits in the top ten. General study results and limits: Significantly higher representation of disease-linked clones was reported for matched ankylosing spondylitis synovial fluid. Characteristic of ankylosing spondylitis blood, it appeared, was a TCR beta motif comprising roughly 8 highly homologous variants. Prior work had noted some motif variants in reactive arthritis blood and synovial fluid. As for the disease-linked clones, they showed a CD8+ phenotype and occurred at relatively low frequencies in peripheral blood.

CDR3 length: 15 amino acids. CDR1 is SGHAT and CDR2 is FQNNGV in the germline V gene. Trimming took 4 bases from V and 2 from J, leaving 15 bases between them. Ten or more counts support this clonotype. The antigen remains unidentified. The receptor was isolated from a male donor with ankylosing spondylitis. Sequenced material: blood, either unsorted or a sorted T cell fraction (not recorded which). The rearrangement uses TRBV11-2 and TRBJ2-7; D possibly matches TRBD1 or TRBD2 (5 bases each). The CDR3 spells CASSWREGSTYEQYF. DNA of the CDR3: TGTGCCAGCAGCTGGCGCGAGGGGTCAACCTACGAGCAGTACTTC.